Sequencing of this TCR beta chain was carried out in a study of cytomegalovirus exposure and HLA in healthy donors. Overall study findings and caveats: In vitro data verified a few CMV-associated chains as specific for CMV antigens. The study reported that TCR beta sequences accurately predicted HLA-A and HLA-B alleles in most subjects. Analyses of presence and absence presupposed an approximately uniform sequencing depth across donors.

In the case of this clone: No antigen is known for it.

PCR primers comprised 60 Vbeta and 13 Jbeta primers. Profiling relied on immunoSEQ multiplex PCR, and the TCRdb table lists in-frame clones only, not all of them. The table lists under 200,000 clones, roughly 82% of them singletons. Deletions cut 4 bases from V and 4 bases from J, with 18 bases between. Germline CDR1 and CDR2: SGDLS and YYNGEE. The CDR3 covers 16 residues. The specimen was PBMCs. The V and J genes are TRBV9 and TRBJ2-4; perhaps TRBD1 as D (6 bases). The clonotype comes from a girl aged 10 to 17 in good health and CMV-seropositive. The DNA for the CDR3 is TGTGCCAGCAGCCTGGGTAAAGGACAGATTAAAAACATTCAGTACTTC. It yields the protein CASSLGKGQIKNIQYF.